The clone carrying this T cell receptor beta chain has a handful of counts. Its antigen is unidentified. Quantitative 5'-RACE with molecular barcodes produced the TCR beta libraries. TCRdb re-derived calls from the 5' RACE reads in MiXCR, one entry per CDR3 protein. The sample shows 350,000 or so distinct CDR3 sequences, under 8.5% of them seen only once. V dropped 4 bases and J dropped 4 bases, with 11 bases sitting between them. CDR3 length equals 12 residues. Germline-derived CDR1 and CDR2 are DFQATT and SNEGSKA (reference sequence). The data belong to a study of CD8 T cells in ankylosing spondylitis. Study-wide results and caveats: For ankylosing spondylitis blood, a TCR beta motif of several highly homologous variants appeared characteristic.

The TCR comes from a male donor with ankylosing spondylitis. The J gene is TRBJ2-7, the V gene TRBV20-1; D is perhaps TRBD2 (6 bases). Sequenced input: blood, either unsorted or a sorted T cell fraction (not recorded which). CDR3 loop: CSATQTSYEQYF. The CDR3 coding sequence is TGCAGTGCTACCCAGACTAGTTACGAGCAGTACTTC.